This T cell receptor beta chain was sequenced for a study of beta chain features in type 1 diabetes. Background on the study: On cell yields, gender and age, patients and healthy donors were similar.

Of the isolated RNA, all was reverse transcribed, and so the sequenced material was expressed TCRB transcripts. Measured with immunoSEQ multiplex PCR; TCRdb has only the in-frame clones, and not every one. The data show about 130,000 clones, 9% to 9.5% seen once. Overall study findings and caveats: Naive, central memory and Treg TCRB repertoires appeared more alike in patients than in healthy donors.

This clone was observed a few times. The target antigen is unknown. The sequencing input was central memory CD4+ T cells from blood. This clonotype was sampled from a man aged 18 to 29 in good health.

This chain's CDR3 is CASREPGQGPNEQYF. The CDR3 nucleotides read TGTGCCAGCAGAGAACCGGGACAGGGCCCAAACGAGCAGTACTTC. The rearrangement links TRBV6-5 to TRBJ2-7, with TRBD1 matching 9 bases. The CDR3 totals 15 residues. With 6 bases clipped from V and 5 bases from J, the junction kept 11 bases outside the gene matches. The germline V gene has CDR1 MNHEY and CDR2 SVGAGI.